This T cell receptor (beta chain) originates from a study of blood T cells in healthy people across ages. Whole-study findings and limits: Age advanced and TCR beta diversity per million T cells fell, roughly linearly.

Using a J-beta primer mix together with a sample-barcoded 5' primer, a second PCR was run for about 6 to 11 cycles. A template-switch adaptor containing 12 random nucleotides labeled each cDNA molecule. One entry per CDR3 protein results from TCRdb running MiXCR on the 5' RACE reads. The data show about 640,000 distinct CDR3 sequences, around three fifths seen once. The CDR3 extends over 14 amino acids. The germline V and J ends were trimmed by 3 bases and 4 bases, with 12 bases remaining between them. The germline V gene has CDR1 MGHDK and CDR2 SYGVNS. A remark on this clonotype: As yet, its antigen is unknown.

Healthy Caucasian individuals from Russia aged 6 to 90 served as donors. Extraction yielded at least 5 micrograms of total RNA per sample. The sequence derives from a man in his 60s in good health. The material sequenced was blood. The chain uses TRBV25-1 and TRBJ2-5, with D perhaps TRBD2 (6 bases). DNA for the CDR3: TGTGCCAGCAGTGATGCGGGGCCGGGAGAGACCCAGTACTTC. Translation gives CASSDAGPGETQYF.